This T cell receptor beta chain was observed in a study of control samples from healthy donors and cancer patients. This clone was seen only once. Libraries were prepared by immunoSEQ multiplex PCR; TCRdb keeps only in-frame clonotypes and omits some of them. The table records about 140,000 clones, about nine tenths of them present only once. This CDR3 region has 16 residues. V lost 0 bases and J lost 1, with 10 bases in between. Germline V gene lookup returns CDR1 SGHRS and CDR2 YFSETQ. The chain carries TRBV5-1 and TRBJ2-2; a possible D gene is TRBD2 (6 bases). This TCR derives from a man aged 25 to 40 in good health. The sequencing input was blood. This CDR3 is CASSLGVAVNTGELFF. The CDR3 DNA is TGCGCCAGCAGCTTGGGGGTAGCGGTGAACACCGGGGAGCTGTTTTTT.